These T cell receptor beta chains were read from a single sample in a study of blood T cell repertoires in COVID-19. TCRdb's table, derived via immunoSEQ multiplex PCR, lists solely in-frame clones and lacks some. This table has under 350,000 clones, approximately 85% appearing once. Sequencing was carried out using peripheral blood. All receptors come from a human donor in a cohort sampled during active COVID-19. Both conserved end residues are part of each CDR3. The D gene is left open where the match is weak. A clone size is listed for some rows: how often the clone was seen (once, few, many), or a class if it is expanded.

TRBV6-5,NA,NA,TRBJ2-3,CASSPRDSGTDTQYF,TGTGCCAGCAGTCCCCGGGATAGCGGCACAGATACGCAGTATTTT
TRBV6-5,NA,TRBD2,TRBJ2-7,CASSPMQRGSYEQYF,TGTGCCAGCAGTCCCATGCAGCGGGGGTCCTACGAGCAGTACTTC
TRBV7-2,NA,NA,TRBJ1-6,CASSLLGSFSPLHF,TGTGCCAGCAGCTTATTGGGCAGTTTTTCACCCCTCCACTTT
TRBV30,NA,NA,TRBJ1-3,CAWSVFGQESGNTIYF,TGTGCCTGGAGTGTTTTTGGACAAGAATCTGGAAACACCATATATTTT
TRBV3-1/TRBV3-2,NA,TRBD2,TRBJ2-1,CASSPWTSGGEQFF,TGTGCCAGCAGCCCCTGGACTAGCGGGGGGGAGCAGTTCTTC
TRBV7-8,NA,TRBD1,TRBJ1-5,CASSLPGQGIPYSNQPQHF,TGTGCCAGCAGCTTGCCCGGACAGGGGATACCTTATAGCAATCAGCCCCAGCATTTT
TRBV4-2,NA,NA,TRBJ1-2,CASSQESSGDYGYTF,TGTGCCAGCAGCCAAGAATCTTCCGGGGACTATGGCTACACCTTC
TRBV5-6,NA,TRBD1,TRBJ1-5,CASSPGTDDQPQHF,TGTGCCAGCAGCCCAGGGACAGACGATCAGCCCCAGCATTTT
TRBV24-1,NA,NA,TRBJ1-5,CATSDTQGLGNQPQHF,TGTGCCACCAGTGATACACAGGGCTTAGGCAATCAGCCCCAGCATTTT
TRBV6-1,few,NA,TRBJ2-6,CASSVMGGAPGANVLTF,TGTGCCAGCAGTGTTATGGGGGGGGCCCCTGGGGCCAACGTCCTGACTTTC
TRBV14,once,TRBD2,TRBJ2-1,CASSRIPKGLAGEEQFF,TGTGCCAGCAGCCGCATCCCGAAGGGACTAGCGGGGGAAGAGCAGTTCTTC
TRBV29-1,few,TRBD1,TRBJ1-2,CSVGDRGYGYTF,TGCAGCGTAGGGGACAGGGGCTATGGCTACACCTTC
TRBV24-1,many,TRBD1,TRBJ2-2,CATTRQGRGGELFF,TGTGCCACCACCCGACAGGGGCGGGGCGGGGAGCTGTTTTTT
TRBV19,NA,NA,TRBJ1-1,CASRGSSTGRSEAFF,TGTGCCAGTAGGGGGTCTTCGACAGGTAGGTCTGAAGCTTTCTTT
TRBV2,NA,NA,TRBJ2-7,CASSEQGYEQYF,TGTGCCAGCAGTGAGCAGGGTTACGAGCAGTACTTC
TRBV12-3/TRBV12-4,NA,TRBD1,TRBJ1-2,CASSTGQYYGYTF,TGTGCCAGCAGTACGGGACAGTACTATGGCTACACCTTC
TRBV15,NA,NA,TRBJ1-2,CATSSPRTGNYGYTF,TGTGCCACCAGCAGCCCTAGGACGGGGAACTATGGCTACACCTTC
TRBV4-2,NA,TRBD1,TRBJ1-4,CASSHPMDRGNEKLFF,TGTGCCAGCAGCCACCCCATGGACAGGGGAAATGAAAAACTGTTTTTT
TRBV4-2,NA,NA,TRBJ2-1,CASSRPRDEQFF,TGTGCCAGCAGCCGCCCTCGGGATGAGCAGTTCTTC
TRBV19,NA,NA,TRBJ1-6,CASSIAGQRNSPLHF,TGTGCCAGTAGTATAGCCGGACAGCGAAATTCACCCCTCCACTTT
TRBV4-1,NA,NA,TRBJ1-5,CASSQEAGDGNQPQHF,TGCGCCAGCAGCCAAGAAGCAGGGGATGGCAATCAGCCCCAGCATTTT
TRBV7-9,few,NA,TRBJ1-1,CASSLGSSTEGNTEAFF,TGTGCCAGCAGCTTAGGGTCCAGTACTGAGGGGAACACTGAAGCTTTCTTT
TRBV20-1,NA,TRBD2,TRBJ2-1,CSASRSLAGSSYNEQFF,TGCAGTGCTAGTAGGTCCCTAGCGGGCAGCTCCTACAATGAGCAGTTCTTC
TRBV6-1,NA,NA,TRBJ1-1,CASSELSVGTEAFF,TGTGCCAGCAGTGAATTGAGTGTCGGCACTGAAGCTTTCTTT
TRBV7-9,NA,NA,TRBJ2-4,CASSLPSAKNIQYF,TGTGCCAGCAGCTTACCGTCAGCCAAAAACATTCAGTACTTC
TRBV28,once,TRBD1,TRBJ2-6,CASRTTGAGANVLTF,TGTGCCAGCAGAACAACAGGGGCTGGGGCCAACGTCCTGACTTTC
TRBV7-3,NA,NA,TRBJ1-5,CASAPGRNQPQHF,TGTGCCAGCGCCCCGGGTCGCAATCAGCCCCAGCATTTT
TRBV2,few,NA,TRBJ1-3,CASSGVSGSGNTIYF,TGTGCCAGCAGTGGAGTTTCAGGGTCCGGAAACACCATATATTTT
TRBV4-1,NA,NA,TRBJ1-2,CASSQIKGMWGYTF,TGCGCCAGCAGCCAAATCAAGGGGATGTGGGGCTACACCTTC
TRBV5-1,few,NA,TRBJ1-1,CASSPGWAEAFF,TGCGCCAGCAGCCCGGGGTGGGCCGAAGCTTTCTTT
TRBV19,NA,NA,TRBJ1-1,CASSTQTGNTEAFF,TGTGCCAGTAGTACCCAGACGGGGAACACTGAAGCTTTCTTT
TRBV27,NA,TRBD2,TRBJ2-5,CASSFGGAVQTQYF,TGTGCCAGCAGTTTCGGGGGGGCGGTACAGACCCAGTACTTC
TRBV5-1,NA,NA,TRBJ1-3,CATKLGNTIYF,TGCGCCACCAAACTCGGAAACACCATATATTTT
TRBV5-1,NA,TRBD1,TRBJ2-2,CASSLAGGAGELFF,TGCGCCAGCAGCTTGGCAGGGGGCGCCGGGGAGCTGTTTTTT
TRBV5-8,NA,NA,TRBJ1-2,CASSSDRIYGYTF,TGTGCCAGCAGCTCCGACAGGATCTATGGCTACACCTTC
TRBV3-1/TRBV3-2,NA,TRBD1,TRBJ1-2,CASSQALPGQGGNYGYTF,TGTGCCAGCAGCCAAGCCCTTCCTGGACAGGGAGGGAACTATGGCTACACCTTC
TRBV19,NA,TRBD2,TRBJ2-1,CASMLAGIGSYNEQFF,TGTGCCAGTATGCTAGCGGGGATAGGATCCTACAATGAGCAGTTCTTC
TRBV6-8,once,TRBD2,TRBJ2-7,CASSYKRGDSYEQYF,TGTGCCAGCAGTTACAAGCGGGGGGACTCCTACGAGCAGTACTTC
TRBV5-1,NA,TRBD1,TRBJ1-1,CASSLAGTGVHTEAFF,TGCGCCAGCAGCTTGGCAGGGACAGGGGTGCACACTGAAGCTTTCTTT
TRBV20-1,NA,NA,TRBJ1-1,CSAFLFDEAFF,TGCAGTGCGTTCCTATTTGATGAAGCTTTCTTT
TRBV5-1,once,NA,TRBJ1-1,CASSLARTVLNTEAFF,TGCGCCAGCAGCTTGGCTAGGACAGTCTTAAACACTGAAGCTTTCTTT
TRBV2,NA,TRBD1,TRBJ2-7,CASMPGQGISIAPYEQYF,TGTGCCAGCATGCCGGGACAGGGGATTTCCATAGCCCCCTACGAGCAGTACTTC
TRBV4-1,NA,TRBD2,TRBJ2-3,CASSQEGSGVATDTQYF,TGCGCCAGCAGCCAAGAAGGTAGCGGGGTGGCCACAGATACGCAGTATTTT
TRBV6-6,NA,NA,TRBJ2-7,CASRPRQKAYEQYF,TGTGCCAGCAGACCCCGACAGAAAGCCTACGAGCAGTACTTC
TRBV27,NA,NA,TRBJ1-5,CASSPKTSNQPQHF,TGTGCCAGCAGTCCTAAGACAAGCAATCAGCCCCAGCATTTT